A selection of T cell receptor beta chains follows, all from one sample in a study of CD4+ T cells in melanoma. Profiling relied on immunoSEQ multiplex PCR, and the TCRdb table lists in-frame clones only, not all of them. Of about 140,000 clones listed, over 90% are singletons. These receptors originate from a human donor with melanoma. CDR3s include the opening cysteine and the closing phenylalanine or tryptophan. The D gene is left open where the match is weak. Size values are once, few and many counts, or a class for expanded clones, and some rows have none.

d_gene | abundance | j_gene | v_gene | CDR3nt | CDR3aa
TRBD1 | NA | TRBJ2-2 | TRBV6-5 | TGTGCCACCAAAAAGGGACAGGGGTCGGCCGGGGAGCTGTTTTTT | CATKKGQGSAGELFF
TRBD1 | NA | TRBJ2-7 | TRBV10-2 | TGCGCCAGCAGTGAGACAGGGGGTACCTACGAGCAGTACTTC | CASSETGGTYEQYF
TRBD2 | NA | TRBJ2-2 | TRBV5-1 | TGCGCCAGCAGCTTTATGTGGGCTAGCGGAAACACCGGGGAGCTGTTTTTT | CASSFMWASGNTGELFF
NA | once | TRBJ2-2 | TRBV6-1 | TGTGCCAGCAGTGAATCACCGGGGTCGAACACCGGGGAGCTGTTTTTT | CASSESPGSNTGELFF
NA | NA | TRBJ2-5 | TRBV5-1 | TGCGCCAGCAGCGAGCAAGAGACCCAGTACTTC | CASSEQETQYF
TRBD1 | NA | TRBJ1-2 | TRBV19 | TGTGCCAGTAGTATCTTGGACAGGGAAATTTCGGGCTACACCTTC | CASSILDREISGYTF
NA | NA | TRBJ2-7 | TRBV4-1 | TGCGCCAGCAGCCAAGGGGACGGACCCTACGAGCAGTACTTC | CASSQGDGPYEQYF
NA | NA | TRBJ1-3 | TRBV4-2 | TGTGCCAGCAGCCACCCTAACCCGGGGAATGTTGGAAACACCATATATTTT | CASSHPNPGNVGNTIYF
NA | few | TRBJ1-2 | TRBV7-9 | TGTGCCAGCAGCTTAGCTGGGACCGAGATGGAAGGCTACACCTTC | CASSLAGTEMEGYTF
NA | NA | TRBJ2-3 | TRBV6-5 | TGTGCCAGCAGTTACAAGGGAAAGGTAGATACGCAGTATTTT | CASSYKGKVDTQYF
NA | NA | TRBJ1-1 | TRBV5-4 | TGTGCCAGCAGCTTGGGGAGTGGACAGCTGAACACTGAAGCTTTCTTT | CASSLGSGQLNTEAFF
TRBD1 | NA | TRBJ1-3 | TRBV7-6 | TGTGCCAGCAGCTTATCGGGACAGGGGGCGCCCCGTAACACCATATATTTT | CASSLSGQGAPRNTIYF
TRBD1 | NA | TRBJ2-7 | TRBV30 | TGTGCCTGGAGTCTCCAGGGGGCCTACGAGCAGTACTTC | CAWSLQGAYEQYF
NA | NA | TRBJ2-1 | TRBV7-3 | TGTGCCAGCGGGGGGGGCCCCTACAATGAGCAGTTCTTC | CASGGGPYNEQFF
TRBD1 | NA | TRBJ1-5 | TRBV9 | TGTGCCAGCAGCGTAGGCCCCGACAGGGGCCAGCCCCAGCATTTT | CASSVGPDRGQPQHF
TRBD1 | NA | TRBJ1-2 | TRBV6-4 | TGTGCCAGCAGCGACAGGGGCCGGTGCTACACCTTC | CASSDRGRCYTF
TRBD1 | once | TRBJ1-4 | TRBV6-1 | TGTGCCAGCAGTGACCGGGACAGGGTGGGTCTGAATGAAAAACTGTTTTTT | CASSDRDRVGLNEKLFF
TRBD1 | NA | TRBJ1-3 | TRBV19 | TGTGCCAGTAGTATAGGGGTCTACTCTACAGGGGCCATATATTTT | CASSIGVYSTGAIYF
NA | once | TRBJ2-4 | TRBV5-4 | TGTGCCAGCAGCTTGGTTGGGGGTTCGGCAACCAAAAACATTCAGTACTTC | CASSLVGGSATKNIQYF
NA | NA | TRBJ1-4 | TRBV5-1 | TGCGCCAGCAGCTGGTCGGGGGAGAGTAGCGAAAAACTGTTTTTT | CASSWSGESSEKLFF
NA | once | TRBJ2-5 | TRBV7-9 | TGTGCCAGCAGCTTAGCGTCACAAGAGACCCAGTACTTC | CASSLASQETQYF
TRBD1 | NA | TRBJ1-6 | TRBV5-1 | TGCGCCAGCAGCTTGGTGACCGGGACAGGGGGATATAATTCACCCCTCCACTTT | CASSLVTGTGGYNSPLHF
NA | NA | TRBJ1-2 | TRBV11-2 | TGTGCCAGCAGCTCCCGTTTCTATGGCTACACCTTC | CASSSRFYGYTF
NA | NA | TRBJ1-1 | TRBV9 | TGTGCCAGCAGCGTAGTTTCCACTGGGGCAGCTTTCTTT | CASSVVSTGAAFF
TRBD1 | NA | TRBJ1-3 | TRBV18 | TGTGCCAGCTCTCAAAACAAAGGACAGGGGAGATCTGGAAACACCATATATTTT | CASSQNKGQGRSGNTIYF
NA | NA | TRBJ2-2 | TRBV7-6 | TGTGCCAGCAGCTTAGGACTCCGGGGATCGAGGGGGGAGCTGTTTTTT | CASSLGLRGSRGELFF
TRBD1 | NA | TRBJ2-7 | TRBV4-1 | TGCGCCAGCAGCCAAGATCTAGGGGGCGCCCCCTACGAGCAGTACTTC | CASSQDLGGAPYEQYF
TRBD2 | NA | TRBJ2-3 | TRBV6-4 | TGTGCCAGCTCGTTGGAGCGGGGGGATACGCAGTATTTT | CASSLERGDTQYF
NA | once | TRBJ2-7 | TRBV10-3 | TGTGCCATCAGTGAGGGGACGGGGGCGACCTACGAGCAGTACTTC | CAISEGTGATYEQYF
NA | NA | TRBJ2-5 | TRBV5-1 | TGCGCCAGCAGCTCTGGCCAGGGTACCCAGTACTTC | CASSSGQGTQYF
TRBD1 | NA | TRBJ1-4 | TRBV9 | TGTGCCAGCAGCCCGTCCCAGGGGGGAGCTAATGAAAAACTGTTTTTT | CASSPSQGGANEKLFF
NA | NA | TRBJ2-7 | TRBV29-1 | TGCAGCGGGGGAAAAGACTACGAGCAGTACTTC | CSGGKDYEQYF
NA | NA | TRBJ1-6 | TRBV7-3 | TGTGCCAGCAGCCCGAACGGGTATAATTCACCCCTCCACTTT | CASSPNGYNSPLHF
TRBD1 | NA | TRBJ1-6 | TRBV7-9 | TGTGCCAGCAGTCGACAGGGGAACAATTCACCCCTCCACTTT | CASSRQGNNSPLHF
NA | NA | TRBJ2-6 | TRBV18 | TGTGCCAGCTCACCCCAGGGGACAGGGGCCAACGTCCTGACTTTC | CASSPQGTGANVLTF
NA | NA | TRBJ2-7 | TRBV18 | TGTGCCAGCTCACCCCCCGGCAGCCGCTACGAGCAGTACTTC | CASSPPGSRYEQYF
NA | NA | TRBJ1-3 | TRBV5-1 | TGCGCCAGCAGCTTGGGTGGTGGGGTCAGCGGTGGAAACACCATATATTTT | CASSLGGGVSGGNTIYF
NA | NA | TRBJ1-3 | TRBV13 | TGTGCCAGCAGCTCGGGGAAGATCTCTGGAAACACCATATATTTT | CASSSGKISGNTIYF
NA | NA | TRBJ1-2 | TRBV6-1 | TGTGCCTGCCCGGAGGGCGTTAACTATGGCTACACCTTC | CACPEGVNYGYTF
TRBD1 | NA | TRBJ1-2 | TRBV5-1 | TGCGCCAGCAGCTTGGGGGACAGGGCCGGGGGCTACACCTTC | CASSLGDRAGGYTF